In this sample, the clone carrying this TCR beta chain turned up once. Original data processing: Counts of nucleated cells, estimated from reference gene primer amplification, were obtained. Using immunoSEQ multiplex PCR, the repertoire was profiled, and TCRdb retains in-frame clones only, with some absent. V and J calls plus clone size are reproduced from that table; the DNA served to infer D and trimming. The sample has under 50,000 clones, more than 75% seen once. The entry originates in a study of blood T cell repertoires in COVID-19. Trimming took off 4 bases at V and 6 bases at J, with 16 bases between the two ends. Germline-derived CDR1 and CDR2 are LNHDA and SQIVND (reference sequence). This CDR3 spans 14 amino acids.

J is TRBJ2-7 and V is TRBV19, with D maybe TRBD2 (5 bases). The sequencing input was peripheral blood. The source of this sequence is a man aged 45-65 years with active COVID-19. DNA for the CDR3: TGTGCCAGTAGTACCTCCGCCGGGAACGGCGAGCAGTACTTC. Protein product: CASSTSAGNGEQYF.